The rows below give T cell receptor beta chains drawn from one sample of a study of OX40 agonist ivuxolimab in advanced cancers. The method was immunoSEQ multiplex PCR; TCRdb's version includes in-frame clones alone and lacks a portion of them. The sample holds approximately 99,000 clones, 70% to 90% seen once. The sequencing used CD4+ or CD8+ T cells sorted from blood, collected in a trial of the OX40 agonist ivuxolimab. These receptors were taken from an adult with an advanced solid tumor such as melanoma, head and neck, liver or kidney cancer. CDR3s include the opening cysteine and the closing phenylalanine or tryptophan. Each record gives: CDR3 length, J gene, clone size, D gene, V gene, CDR3 DNA, CDR3 protein. The D gene is left open where the match is weak. Not all rows give a size; the values are once, few, many and, for expanded clones, a class.

13	TRBJ1-4	NA	TRBD1	TRBV19	TGTGCCAGTAGTTCGGGGGGACAGCGAAAACTGTTTTTT	CASSSGGQRKLFF
16	TRBJ1-5	NA	NA	TRBV6-5	TGTGCCAGCAGTTACTCGTGGGAGGGGAGCAATCAGCCCCAGCATTTT	CASSYSWEGSNQPQHF
15	TRBJ1-3	NA	NA	TRBV19	TGTGCCAGTAGGGATCCCCTGTCCCCCGGAAACACCATATATTTT	CASRDPLSPGNTIYF
15	TRBJ2-3	NA	TRBD2	TRBV10-3	TGTGCCATCAGTGAGCGGGGGGGGCCCACAGATACGCAGTATTTT	CAISERGGPTDTQYF
14	TRBJ2-7	NA	NA	TRBV4-3	TGCGCCAGCAGCCAAGAATGGCTGACCTACGAGCAGTACTTC	CASSQEWLTYEQYF
11	TRBJ2-1	NA	TRBD1	TRBV30	TGTGCCTGGGCGCGGACAGGGGAGCAGTTCTTC	CAWARTGEQFF
16	TRBJ1-3	NA	NA	TRBV27	TGTGCCAGCAAACCCCGCTCCGGCACAACTGGAAACACCATATATTTT	CASKPRSGTTGNTIYF
14	TRBJ1-2	NA	NA	TRBV5-4	TGTGCCAGCAGCTTGGAACGGGGCAACTATGGCTACACCTTC	CASSLERGNYGYTF
17	TRBJ2-1	NA	TRBD2	TRBV7-2	TGTGCCAGCAGCTCGCAAGGTGGAGGACTAGTCTACAATGAGCAGTTCTTC	CASSSQGGGLVYNEQFF
14	TRBJ2-3	NA	TRBD2	TRBV11-3	TGTGCCAGCAGCTTGGGGGGGGGAACAGATACGCAGTATTTT	CASSLGGGTDTQYF
14	TRBJ2-5	NA	TRBD1	TRBV2	TGTGCCAGCAGAGGAAGACAGGGCCAGGAGACCCAGTACTTC	CASRGRQGQETQYF
14	TRBJ2-3	few	NA	TRBV7-2	TGTGCCAGCAGCTTTATCGGACCCACAGATACGCAGTATTTT	CASSFIGPTDTQYF
15	TRBJ1-3	once	NA	TRBV19	TGTGCCAGTAGTCGACCTGGCTCAACTGGAAACACCATATATTTT	CASSRPGSTGNTIYF
17	TRBJ1-4	NA	NA	TRBV5-1	TGCGCCAGCAGCGCCCCTCGGGGGGACCCTTTTAATGAAAAACTGTTTTTT	CASSAPRGDPFNEKLFF
15	TRBJ2-2	NA	TRBD1	TRBV9	TGTGCCAGCAGCGGGGGACAGGGGGAAGGCGGGGAGCTGTTTTTT	CASSGGQGEGGELFF
14	TRBJ1-4	few	NA	TRBV7-9	TGTGCCAGCGGGGGGTCGTCTAAAATTGAAAAACTGTTTTTT	CASGGSSKIEKLFF
13	TRBJ1-2	NA	NA	TRBV13	TGTGCCAGCAGCTTAAGGGGGGCTCGGGGCTACACCTTC	CASSLRGARGYTF
13	TRBJ1-1	NA	TRBD1	TRBV6-6	TGTGCCAGCAGCCGACAGGGAAACACTGAAGCTTTCTTT	CASSRQGNTEAFF
15	TRBJ2-7	NA	NA	TRBV30	TGTGCCTGGAGTGTGGGAGGACAGTCCTCCTACGAGCAGTACTTC	CAWSVGGQSSYEQYF
16	TRBJ1-2	NA	NA	TRBV7-3	TGTGCCAGCAGCCCAATGGGGTCTCAAAGGATCTATGGCTACACCTTC	CASSPMGSQRIYGYTF
14	TRBJ1-1	NA	NA	TRBV30	TGTGCCTGCGTCAGGAGAAACAGTGGCACTGAAGCTTTCTTT	CACVRRNSGTEAFF
13	TRBJ2-1	NA	TRBD2	TRBV15	TGTGCCACCAGACTAGCGGGAGATAATGAGCAGTTCTTC	CATRLAGDNEQFF